The 19 T cell receptor beta chains below were found in one sample sequenced in a study of cytomegalovirus exposure and HLA in healthy donors. Amplification used 60 Vbeta primers and 13 Jbeta primers. Method: immunoSEQ multiplex PCR; TCRdb's copy keeps in-frame clones and lacks some. The sample contains about 110,000 clones, 70% to 85% of which appear only once. Sequencing used PBMCs. These receptors all stem from a male donor in good health and CMV-seronegative.

A note on this clone: Other DNA sequences in the same sample also yield this CDR3. The chain has TRBV9 and TRBJ2-1; 7 bases map to TRBD2. The CDR3 consists of 15 residues. Germline V gene sequence: CDR1 SGDLS, CDR2 YYNGEE. The V gene end was trimmed by 4 bases and the J gene end by 2 bases; junction bases not matched to a gene: 6. The CDR3 DNA is TGTGCCAGCAGCCCCAGAGCGGGGCCCTACAATGAGCAGTTCTTC. Translated, it gives CASSPRAGPYNEQFF. Complete variable domain (other parts from reference TRBV9 and TRBJ2-1): DSGVTQTPKHLITATGQRVTLRCSPRSGDLSVYWYQQSLDQGLQFLIQYYNGEERAKGNILERFSAQQFPDLHSELNLSSLELGDSALYFCASSPRAGPYNEQFFGPGTRLTVL.

V gene TRBV6-4 combines with J gene TRBJ2-4, with D tentatively TRBD2 (5 bases). Trimming stripped 2 bases from V and 3 bases from J, with 11 bases between. The CDR3 runs 15 residues. Germline loops: CDR1 MRHNA, CDR2 SNTAGT. Here the CDR3 reads CASSDPGLLKNIQYF. The CDR3 coding sequence is TGTGCCAGCAGTGACCCCGGACTGCTCAAAAACATTCAGTACTTC.

The chain employs TRBV19 and TRBJ1-2; 9 bases line up with TRBD1. Germline assignment: CDR1 LNHDA and CDR2 SQIVND (reference sequence). This CDR3 has 14 residues. Trimming at V came to 5 bases and at J to 8 bases, leaving 9 bases not matched to a gene. The CDR3 DNA reads TGTGCCAGTAGTTTGCCGGGACAGGGAAGAGGCTACACCTTC. Residues: CASSLPGQGRGYTF.

The rearrangement joins TRBV2 to TRBJ2-5; a weak D match, TRBD2 (6 bases). The V end lost 6 bases, the J end lost 2 bases, and 16 bases lay between the germline ends. CDR3 size: 15 residues. Germline-derived CDR1 and CDR2 are SNHLY and FYNNEI. CDR3 sequence reads: CASSPLRAGQETQYF. The CDR3 DNA reads as TGTGCCAGCAGCCCTCTCAGGGCGGGACAAGAGACCCAGTACTTC. The whole variable domain, filled in from reference TRBV2 and TRBJ2-5, reads EPEVTQTPSHQVTQMGQEVILRCVPISNHLYFYWYRQILGQKVEFLVSFYNNEISEKSEIFDDQFSVERPDGSNFTLKIRSTKLEDSAMYFCASSPLRAGQETQYFGPGTRLLVL.

This chain links TRBV28 with TRBJ1-6, with D maybe TRBD1 (6 bases). The CDR3 totals 14 residues. V lost 11 bases, J lost 1 base, and 12 bases lay in between. The V gene's germline CDR1 is MDHEN and CDR2 SYDVKM. The CDR3 DNA reads TGTGCCGGACAGACAGCTTCCTATAATTCACCCCTCCACTTT. Its translation: CAGQTASYNSPLHF.

The table lists this clone with a few counts. The chain employs TRBV6-5 and TRBJ2-7; D is possibly TRBD2 (6 bases). V was cut by 0 bases and J by 6 bases, with 12 bases left in between. Germline V gene lookup returns CDR1 MNHEY and CDR2 SVGAGI. This CDR3 spans 14 amino acids. The CDR3 DNA sequence: TGTGCCAGCAGTTACTCGGGAGGCGGGGCCGAGCAGTACTTC. This codes for CASSYSGGGAEQYF.

The count of this clone is one. CDR3 protein: CASSIDRGPGNTIYF. Written as DNA, the CDR3 is TGTGCCAGCTCGATTGACAGGGGGCCTGGAAACACCATATATTTT. The chain employs TRBV6-5 and TRBJ1-3; the match to TRBD1 covers 10 bases. Germline CDR1 is MNHEY and CDR2 is SVGAGI. V lost 8 bases and J lost 2; bases outside the gene matches: 6. This CDR3 is 15 amino acids long.

The chain has TRBV29-1 and TRBJ2-1, with D perhaps matching TRBD2 (6 bases). Germline CDR1 and CDR2: SQVTM and ANQGSEA. There are 14 residues in the CDR3. The V and J ends lost 4 bases and 4 bases respectively, with 14 bases between them. The CDR3 DNA reads as TGCAGCGTTGTAGCTTTGGAGGGATACAATGAGCAGTTCTTC. Residues: CSVVALEGYNEQFF.

About this clone: Other DNA sequences within the sample encode an identical CDR3. The chain uses TRBV18 and TRBJ2-5; 10 bases fit TRBD2. Looked up from germline, CDR1 is KGHSH and CDR2 is LQKENI. CDR3 size: 13 residues. V trimming: 6 bases; J trimming: 5 bases; junction bases outside the gene matches: 3. This CDR3 reads CASSPGLAETQYF. The DNA of the CDR3 is TGTGCCAGCTCGCCGGGACTAGCGGAGACCCAGTACTTC.

The V gene is TRBV29-1, the J gene TRBJ2-7; 8 bases align to TRBD2. V was clipped by 6 bases and J by 5 bases; unmatched bases: 9. The CDR3 totals 13 residues. Looked up from germline, CDR1 is SQVTM and CDR2 is ANQGSEA. Written as DNA, the CDR3 is TGCAGCGTCGTCGGGGGGGGGAGGAACGAGCAGTACTTC. Translating it yields CSVVGGGRNEQYF.

This clone was seen once. The chain carries TRBV18 and TRBJ2-7; 8 bases agree with TRBD1. The ends lost 3 bases at V and 3 bases at J; junction bases unmatched: 1. The germline V gene has CDR1 KGHSH and CDR2 LQKENI. There are 13 residues in the CDR3. CDR3 sequence reads: CASSPGQDYEQYF. CDR3 DNA: TGTGCCAGCTCACCGGGACAGGACTACGAGCAGTACTTC.

As concerns this clone: Other DNA sequences in the same sample also yield this CDR3. The rearrangement uses TRBV5-1 and TRBJ2-3; the match to TRBD2 covers 11 bases. V trimming: 5 bases; J trimming: 2 bases; junction bases outside the gene matches: 4. Germline V gene sequence: CDR1 SGHRS, CDR2 YFSETQ. The CDR3 has 15 amino acids. The CDR3 DNA follows: TGCGCCAGCAGGTCGACTAGCGGGAACACAGATACGCAGTATTTT. The encoded protein is CASRSTSGNTDTQYF. Drawing the rest from reference TRBV5-1 and TRBJ2-3, the complete variable domain is KAGVTQTPRYLIKTRGQQVTLSCSPISGHRSVSWYQQTPGQGLQFLFEYFSETQRNKGNFPGRFSGRQFSNSRSEMNVSTLELGDSALYLCASRSTSGNTDTQYFGPGTRLTVL.

This clone has a handful of counts. This rearrangement joins TRBV11-2 to TRBJ2-7; 7 bases are shared with TRBD2. CDR1 and CDR2 (germline): SGHAT, FQNNGV. There are 17 residues in the CDR3. Trimming took 5 bases from V and 7 from J; bases not matched to a gene: 20. Here the CDR3 DNA reads TGTGCCAGCAGCCTCCTCGAGGGAGGGACTTTGCCTCGAGAGCAGTACTTC. This encodes CASSLLEGGTLPREQYF.

CDR3 residues: CASSFWTGVETQYF. The CDR3 coding sequence is TGCGCCAGCAGCTTCTGGACAGGGGTCGAGACCCAGTACTTC. The chain recombines TRBV5-1 with TRBJ2-5, with 9 nucleotides matching TRBD1. The V and J ends lost 2 bases and 5 bases, in that order; junction bases with no gene match: 4. The germline CDR1 and CDR2 sequences are SGHRS and YFSETQ. This CDR3 has 14 residues.

The chain combines TRBV14 with TRBJ1-4, with 7 nucleotides matching TRBD1. Germline V gene data show CDR1 as SGHDN and CDR2 as FVKESK. The CDR3 runs 16 residues. J gave up 6 bases and V 1 base, and 8 bases lay outside the gene matches. CDR3 sequence: CASSQVYRGPDEKLFF. As DNA, the CDR3 is TGTGCCAGCAGCCAAGTTTATAGGGGGCCAGATGAAAAACTGTTTTTT. Together with reference TRBV14 and TRBJ1-4, the CDR3 gives the full variable domain: EAGVTQFPSHSVIEKGQTVTLRCDPISGHDNLYWYRRVMGKEIKFLLHFVKESKQDESGMPNNRFLAERTGGTYSTLKVQPAELEDSGVYFCASSQVYRGPDEKLFFGSGTQLSVL.

The CDR3 DNA follows: TGTGCCAGCAGCCCGGACAGTTTTATCGAGCAGTACTTC. It encodes CASSPDSFIEQYF. V usage is TRBV7-9 and J usage is TRBJ2-5, with TRBD1 as a possible D gene (6 bases). With the DNA end fitting TRBJ2-7 better, the J assignment may be wrong. This CDR3 region has 13 residues. CDR1 SEHNR and CDR2 FQNEAQ come from the germline V gene (reference sequence).

This sequence joins TRBV19 and TRBJ1-2; D gene uncertain. In germline, CDR1 is LNHDA, CDR2 SQIVND (reference sequence). V was cut by 3 bases and J by 0 bases, with 8 bases left in between. This CDR3 region has 14 residues. The CDR3: CASSIDGANYGYTF. The CDR3 DNA is TGTGCCAGTAGTATCGATGGAGCTAACTATGGCTACACCTTC.

This clone was recorded only once. The V call is TRBV29-1, the J call TRBJ2-5; D is unclear. Trimming removed 7 bases at V and 5 bases at J, with 8 bases between. Germline V gene lookup returns CDR1 SQVTM and CDR2 ANQGSEA. The CDR3 totals 10 residues. DNA of the CDR3: TGCAGCGCCATGCAGGAGACCCAGTACTTC. This sequence encodes CSAMQETQYF.

The genes are TRBV18 and TRBJ1-1; 7 nucleotides line up with TRBD1. CDR3 length equals 15 residues. Germline V lookup: CDR1 KGHSH, CDR2 LQKENI. Unmatched junction bases numbered 4, after V lost 3 bases and J lost 0 bases. The CDR3 is CASSPTGTVNTEAFF. CDR3 nucleotides: TGTGCCAGCTCACCTACCGGGACAGTGAACACTGAAGCTTTCTTT.